Below are 15 T cell receptor beta chains sequenced from a single sample in a study of shared clonotypes between healthy human individuals. Sequencing used immunoSEQ multiplex PCR; TCRdb keeps in-frame clones, though not all of them. There are around 700,000 clones in the sample; 72% occur only once, and 1.8% lies in the top ten. The sequenced material came from memory CD4+ T cells sorted from blood. As for subset: CD45RA-negative fraction. The source is a woman aged 25-40 years in good health.

The rearrangement uses TRBV19 and TRBJ2-3; 7 bases line up with TRBD2. V lost 5 bases and J lost 8; bases outside the gene matches: 13. The V gene's germline CDR1 is LNHDA and CDR2 SQIVND (reference sequence). The CDR3 totals 15 residues. DNA of the CDR3: TGTGCCAGTAGTCTTCCGAGGGAGGGTCGAACTACGCAGTATTTT. Its translation: CASSLPREGRTTQYF.

V gene TRBV5-5 combines with J gene TRBJ1-1; a possible D gene is TRBD1 (5 bases). V was clipped by 4 bases and J by 3 bases, with 25 bases between them. The CDR3 has 18 residues. The germline gives CDR1 SGHKS, CDR2 YYEKEE (reference sequence). CDR3 in DNA: TGTGCCAGCAGCCCTCACCTTAGGAAAAGGGGAGGTTACACTGAAGCTTTCTTT. Encoded protein: CASSPHLRKRGGYTEAFF.

The chain recombines TRBV29-1 with TRBJ1-2; D not resolved. The CDR3 has 12 amino acids. From germline, CDR1 is SQVTM and CDR2 ANQGSEA. The germline V and J ends were trimmed by 4 bases and 2 bases, with 8 bases remaining between them. The CDR3 region is CSVAGSNYGYTF. Here the CDR3 DNA reads TGCAGCGTTGCTGGCAGCAACTATGGCTACACCTTC.

The chain employs TRBV28 and TRBJ2-3, with D hard to call. V was trimmed by 1 base and J by 0 bases, leaving 14 bases between them. The CDR3 is 17 amino acids. Germline CDR1 MDHEN, CDR2 SYDVKM. In nucleotides, the CDR3 is TGTGCCAGCAGTTTATCTCTGTGGAAATCTAGCACAGATACGCAGTATTTT. It yields the protein CASSLSLWKSSTDTQYF.

To note about this clone: The identical CDR3 is also encoded by other nucleotide sequences in the sample. This rearrangement joins TRBV28 to TRBJ2-7; no reliable D call. This CDR3 contains 12 residues. CDR1 MDHEN and CDR2 SYDVKM come from the germline V gene. V dropped 2 bases and J dropped 6 bases, with 8 bases sitting between them. CDR3 DNA sequence: TGTGCCAGCAGTTTACCAGGCTCCGAGCAGTACTTC. Translated, it gives CASSLPGSEQYF.

The chain uses TRBV27 and TRBJ1-1; TRBD1 is a possible D gene (6 bases). V lost 8 bases and J 5 bases, leaving 12 bases between the germline ends. Germline assignment: CDR1 MNHEY and CDR2 SMNVEV (reference sequence). The CDR3 totals 12 residues. Here the CDR3 DNA reads TGTGCCAGCCGGGGGGGACAAACTGAAGCTTTCTTT. Encoded protein: CASRGGQTEAFF.

V and J are TRBV28 and TRBJ1-1; D gene uncertain. V shed 4 bases and J shed 4 bases, with 16 bases lying between them. The CDR3 contains 15 residues. Per the germline V gene, CDR1 is MDHEN and CDR2 is SYDVKM. CDR3 sequence: CASSSLHRASTEAFF. The CDR3 bases are TGTGCCAGCAGTTCCCTGCACCGGGCCTCCACTGAAGCTTTCTTT.

A single count supports this clone. The chain couples TRBV5-1 to TRBJ2-7, with 8 bases aligning to TRBD2. The CDR3 loop spans 14 amino acids. Germline V lookup: CDR1 SGHRS, CDR2 YFSETQ. V lost 4 bases, J lost 6 bases, and 9 bases stayed unmatched. The CDR3 protein is CASSPGGSGSEQYF. CDR3 sequence (DNA): TGCGCCAGCAGCCCGGGAGGGAGCGGGAGCGAGCAGTACTTC.

This chain uses TRBV13 with TRBJ2-1; D remains ambiguous. The germline V gene encodes CDR1 PRHDT and CDR2 FYEKMQ (reference sequence). V was shortened by 4 bases and J by 7 bases, with 17 bases between the two germline ends. The CDR3 consists of 15 residues. CDR3 bases: TGTGCCAGCAGCTACCCCAACGGGCTGGGGAATGAGCAGTTCTTC. Its translation is CASSYPNGLGNEQFF.

This chain connects TRBV15 to TRBJ2-7, with 8 bases that match TRBD1. The V gene end was trimmed by 5 bases and the J gene end by 0 bases; junction bases not matched to a gene: 6. CDR3 length: 15 residues. Germline CDR1 LNHNV, CDR2 YYDKDF (reference sequence). This chain's CDR3 is CATSRGQGFSYEQYF. As DNA, the CDR3 is TGTGCCACCAGCCGTGGACAGGGCTTCTCCTACGAGCAGTACTTC.

This clone was counted only a few times. The sample has other DNA sequences that encode this CDR3 too. The gene calls are TRBV29-1 and TRBJ2-5; 7 bases agree with TRBD1. This CDR3 comprises 12 residues. V shed 6 bases and J 5 bases; nucleotides not matched to a gene: 6. Germline CDR1 is SQVTM and CDR2 is ANQGSEA. The CDR3 is CSVRTGGETQYF. In DNA form, the CDR3 reads TGCAGCGTAAGGACAGGAGGCGAGACCCAGTACTTC. The whole variable domain, filled in from reference TRBV29-1 and TRBJ2-5, reads SAVISQKPSRDICQRGTSLTIQCQVDSQVTMMFWYRQQPGQSLTLIATANQGSEATYESGFVIDKFPISRPNLTFSTLTVSNMSPEDSSIYLCSVRTGGETQYFGPGTRLLVL.

The chain is built from TRBV28 and TRBJ1-1; 7 bases fit TRBD1. Germline CDR1 reads MDHEN; CDR2 reads SYDVKM. The CDR3 is 15 residues long. The V gene end was trimmed by 5 bases and the J gene end by 0 bases; junction bases not matched to a gene: 6. This chain's CDR3 is CASSPTDRMNTEAFF. CDR3 nucleotide sequence: TGTGCCAGCAGTCCAACGGACAGGATGAACACTGAAGCTTTCTTT.

The chain recombines TRBV11-2 with TRBJ1-4; a possible D gene is TRBD1 (5 bases). The V end lost 5 bases, the J end lost 7 bases, and 14 bases lay between the germline ends. Germline CDR1 is SGHAT and CDR2 is FQNNGV. This CDR3 spans 14 amino acids. CDR3 in amino acids: CASSPLQGGEKLFF. Here the CDR3 DNA reads TGTGCCAGCAGCCCCTTGCAGGGTGGTGAAAAACTGTTTTTT.

The CDR3 here is CATSREAGGGETQYF. DNA of the CDR3: TGTGCCACCAGCAGAGAAGCGGGAGGCGGAGAGACCCAGTACTTC. The J gene is TRBJ2-5, the V gene TRBV15; 9 bases are a match to TRBD2. From germline, CDR1 is LNHNV and CDR2 YYDKDF (reference sequence). V gave up 0 bases and J gave up 4 bases; unmatched junction bases: 3. The CDR3 runs to 15 residues.

V gene TRBV10-3 combines with J gene TRBJ2-1; 7 nucleotides align to TRBD1. Trimming cost V 7 bases and J 5 bases; bases outside gene matches: 5. CDR1 is ENHRY and CDR2 is SYGVKD in the germline V gene. The length of the CDR3 is 13 residues. The CDR3 protein is CAIKVTGDNEQFF. CDR3 DNA sequence: TGTGCCATCAAAGTTACAGGGGACAATGAGCAGTTCTTC.